The 21 T cell receptor beta chains given below trace back to one sample, sequenced in a study of glioma-infiltrating T cells after dendritic cell vaccination. Profiled with immunoSEQ multiplex PCR; TCRdb holds only in-frame clones, not every one. In the table there are about 64,000 clones, 82% of which are singletons. Sequenced here: blood, sampled before dendritic cell vaccination. The source is a human donor with glioblastoma.

This chain links TRBV5-4 with TRBJ2-1, with 12 bases that match TRBD2. Germline CDR1 reads SGHNT; CDR2 reads YYREEE (reference sequence). V trimming: 4 bases; J trimming: 7 bases; junction bases outside the gene matches: 9. This CDR3 contains 16 residues. CDR3 nucleotide sequence: TGTGCCAGCAGCCATCCCGCTAGCGGGGGGGCGAATGAGCAGTTCTTC. This codes for CASSHPASGGANEQFF.

The chain has TRBV7-9 and TRBJ2-5; D call uncertain. CDR3 length equals 15 residues. Germline values: CDR1 SEHNR, CDR2 FQNEAQ (reference sequence). Trimming stripped 5 bases from V and 1 base from J, with 14 bases between. CDR3 amino acids: CASSPKRRIQETQYF. Here the CDR3 DNA reads TGTGCCAGCAGCCCAAAGCGACGGATCCAAGAGACCCAGTACTTC.

The chain links TRBV6-1 to TRBJ1-5, with D hard to call. The CDR3 covers 13 residues. Deletions cut 2 bases from V and 5 bases from J, with 7 bases between. The V gene's germline CDR1 is MNHNS and CDR2 SASEGT. The CDR3 here is CASSENRDQPQHF. The CDR3 DNA is TGTGCCAGCAGTGAAAACCGGGATCAGCCCCAGCATTTT.

The chain has TRBV10-2 and TRBJ2-7; 8 bases align to TRBD1. The CDR3 extends over 12 amino acids. The V gene's germline CDR1 is WSHSY and CDR2 SAAADI. J was trimmed by 4 bases and V by 6 bases; bases with no gene match: 2. This CDR3 reads CASRTGGYEQYF. The CDR3 DNA reads TGCGCCAGCAGAACAGGGGGATACGAGCAGTACTTC.

The J gene is TRBJ1-3, the V gene TRBV5-6; no clear D. The germline CDR1 and CDR2 sequences are SGHDT and YYEEEE. Trimming removed 0 bases at V and 6 bases at J, with 16 bases between. CDR3 size: 16 residues. In nucleotides, the CDR3 is TGTGCCAGCAGCTTGGAAGATGGAGGGTATGCAAACACCATATATTTT. Translation: CASSLEDGGYANTIYF.

The chain carries TRBV4-2 and TRBJ2-1; a weak D match, TRBD2 (6 bases). There are 18 residues in the CDR3. CDR1 and CDR2 (germline): LGHNA, YNFKEQ. V was cut by 1 base and J by 9 bases, with 25 bases left in between. This chain's CDR3 is CASSQVRVADYRGGEQFF. The DNA of the CDR3 is TGTGCCAGCAGCCAAGTTCGGGTAGCGGACTATCGTGGGGGTGAGCAGTTCTTC.

The V gene is TRBV11-3, the J gene TRBJ1-1, with a weak D call TRBD1 (5 bases). The CDR3 contains 13 residues. Germline V gene data show CDR1 as SGHNT and CDR2 as YENEEA. The V end lost 2 bases, the J end lost 1 base, and 5 bases lay between the germline ends. In DNA, the CDR3 is TGTGCCAGCAGCTTAAGGGGGAACACTGAAGCTTTCTTT. It codes for CASSLRGNTEAFF. Looking up the rest from reference TRBV11-3 and TRBJ1-1 gives the full variable domain: EAGVVQSPRYKIIEKKQPVAFWCNPISGHNTLYWYLQNLGQGPELLIRYENEEAVDDSQLPKDRFSAERLKGVDSTLKIQPAELGDSAVYLCASSLRGNTEAFFGQGTRLTVV.

The chain uses TRBV5-1 and TRBJ2-3, with 8 bases lining up with TRBD2. After removal of 4 bases from V and 2 bases from J, the junction contained 15 bases not matched to a gene. Germline CDR1 reads SGHRS; CDR2 reads YFSETQ. This CDR3 is 18 amino acids long. This chain's CDR3 is CASSRPGGGGTLTDTQYF. DNA of the CDR3: TGCGCCAGCAGCCGACCGGGGGGCGGGGGGACTCTCACAGATACGCAGTATTTT.

The chain has TRBV28 and TRBJ2-1; D is possibly TRBD1 (5 bases). Germline V lookup: CDR1 MDHEN, CDR2 SYDVKM. The CDR3 is made up of 13 amino acids. V was cut by 10 bases and J by 6 bases, with 16 bases left in between. CDR3 sequence reads: CAIPGATPNEQFF. CDR3 in DNA: TGTGCCATCCCTGGGGCCACCCCCAATGAGCAGTTCTTC. The variable domain in full, completed from reference TRBV28 and TRBJ2-1, reads DVKVTQSSRYLVKRTGEKVFLECVQDMDHENMFWYRQDPGLGLRLIYFSYDVKMKEKGDIPEGYSVSREKKERFSLILESASTNQTSMYLCAIPGATPNEQFFGPGTRLTVL.

The chain uses TRBV7-9 and TRBJ1-6; D gene ambiguous. This CDR3 region has 14 residues. V was shortened by 1 base and J by 9 bases, with 10 bases between the two germline ends. The germline gives CDR1 SEHNR, CDR2 FQNEAQ (reference sequence). The CDR3 sequence: CASSLGPSGSPLHF. The CDR3 DNA is TGTGCCAGCAGCTTAGGCCCCTCGGGTTCACCCCTCCACTTT. The whole variable domain, remainder taken from reference TRBV7-9 and TRBJ1-6, is DTGVSQNPRHKITKRGQNVTFRCDPISEHNRLYWYRQTLGQGPEFLTYFQNEAQLEKSRLLSDRFSAERPKGSFSTLEIQRTEQGDSAMYLCASSLGPSGSPLHFGNGTRLTVT.

This sequence joins TRBV19 and TRBJ1-4; 7 bases fit TRBD1. CDR1 and CDR2 from the germline V gene are LNHDA and SQIVND (reference sequence). This CDR3 has 16 amino acids. V dropped 8 bases and J dropped 8; count of bases not matched to a gene: 17. The CDR3 nucleotides are TGTGCCAGTTCCCGGGACAGTACACGACCCGACGAAAAACTGTTTTTT. Residues: CASSRDSTRPDEKLFF.

Written as DNA, the CDR3 is TGTGCCAGCAGCGGGCTCGGGAGCTCCTACGAGCAGTACTTC. This codes for CASSGLGSSYEQYF. The gene calls are TRBV7-2 and TRBJ2-7; tentatively, D is TRBD2 (6 bases). CDR3 length equals 14 residues. Germline CDR1 is SGHTA and CDR2 is FQGNSA. Trimming left V 5 bases short and J 0 bases short, with 11 bases between.

The rearrangement links TRBV7-2 to TRBJ1-2; 9 bases are shared with TRBD1. J was trimmed by 4 bases and V by 5 bases; bases with no gene match: 5. The length of the CDR3 is 14 residues. Germline V gene sequence: CDR1 SGHTA, CDR2 FQGNSA. CDR3 nucleotides: TGTGCCAGCAGCCTTGGACAGGGGCCCTATGGCTACACCTTC. Protein sequence: CASSLGQGPYGYTF.

The V and J genes are TRBV28 and TRBJ1-1, with a possible D match to TRBD1 (5 bases). The germline V gene has CDR1 MDHEN and CDR2 SYDVKM. V was pared by 7 bases and J by 5 bases, with 11 bases between. This CDR3 contains 12 residues. This chain's CDR3 is CASMGPGTEAFF. CDR3 in DNA: TGTGCCAGCATGGGGCCAGGAACTGAAGCTTTCTTT.

V gene TRBV19 combines with J gene TRBJ2-1; 10 bases are shared with TRBD2. The V segment lost 6 bases and the J segment 6 bases; nucleotides outside the gene matches: 5. Germline V CDR1 and CDR2: LNHDA, SQIVND (reference sequence). The CDR3 spans 14 residues. This CDR3 reads CASSQRGGPNEQFF. CDR3 bases: TGTGCCAGTAGCCAGCGGGGGGGTCCCAATGAGCAGTTCTTC.

Comment on this clone: The junction departs from germline at one end; a sequencing error may be responsible. The chain employs TRBV11-2 and TRBJ2-1; no clear D gene. Looked up from germline, CDR1 is SGHAT and CDR2 is FQNNGV. This CDR3 is built from 16 residues. CDR3 DNA sequence: TGTGCCAGCAGCCTAGATGGGCTAAGCTCCTACAATGAGCAGTTCTTC. Translating gives CASSLDGLSSYNEQFF. Using reference TRBV11-2 and TRBJ2-1 for the parts outside the CDR3, the full variable domain is EAGVAQSPRYKIIEKRQSVAFWCNPISGHATLYWYQQILGQGPKLLIQFQNNGVVDDSQLPKDRFSAERLKGVDSTLKIQPAKLEDSAVYLCASSLDGLSSYNEQFFGPGTRLTVL.

V usage is TRBV6-5 and J usage is TRBJ1-2; D call uncertain. The CDR3 is 13 amino acids. V was pared by 5 bases and J by 2 bases, with 9 bases between. Germline V lookup: CDR1 MNHEY, CDR2 SVGAGI. The CDR3 DNA follows: TGTGCCAGCAGTGCTAGTCTCAACTATGGCTACACCTTC. Encoded protein: CASSASLNYGYTF.

This clone occurred once. This sequence joins TRBV2 and TRBJ2-7; D unclear. CDR3 length equals 14 residues. The germline CDR1 and CDR2 sequences are SNHLY and FYNNEI. Trimming pared 6 bases from V and 0 bases from J, leaving 12 bases between. The CDR3 spells CASSATVNSYEQYF. DNA of the CDR3: TGTGCCAGCAGCGCGACTGTTAACTCCTACGAGCAGTACTTC.

The CDR3 protein is CASSLEPLGGTQYF. Written as DNA, the CDR3 is TGTGCCAGCAGCTTAGAACCCCTCGGGGGTACGCAGTATTTT. The chain links TRBV7-2 to TRBJ2-3; D is possibly TRBD2 (6 bases). Germline CDR1 is SGHTA and CDR2 is FQGNSA. This CDR3 spans 14 amino acids. Deletions cut 1 base from V and 8 bases from J, with 13 bases between.

The chain recombines TRBV19 with TRBJ1-1; 7 bases map to TRBD1. Per the germline V gene, CDR1 is LNHDA and CDR2 is SQIVND (reference sequence). V was pared by 8 bases and J by 4 bases, with 10 bases of the junction left unmatched. The CDR3 runs to 14 residues. The CDR3 DNA sequence: TGTGCCAGTCGCCCGGACAGGCGTCTCACTGAAGCTTTCTTT. Residues: CASRPDRRLTEAFF.

In its sample, this clone was seen once. The chain has TRBV9 and TRBJ2-2; TRBD1 matches at 7 bases. CDR3 length equals 15 residues. V lost 4 bases and J lost 4; bases outside the gene matches: 7. Germline V CDR1 and CDR2: SGDLS, YYNGEE. CDR3 nucleotides: TGTGCCAGCAGCCCCCGACAGGGCGGCACCGGGGAGCTGTTTTTT. Protein product: CASSPRQGGTGELFF.